A selection of T cell receptor beta chains follows, all from one sample in a study of T-cell reconstitution after alpha-beta-depleted transplantation in children. TCRdb used MiXCR to reprocess the PCR reads, holding one entry per CDR3 protein. The sample has 190,000 or so distinct CDR3 sequences, over 5.5% seen once. Sequenced here: PBMCs from the stem cell graft donor, sampled from the stem cell graft. The source is a human donor who donated a stem cell graft to a child with Wiskott-Aldrich syndrome. Both conserved end residues are part of each CDR3. D genes are given only for firm matches. Size is omitted from some rows. Given values are once, few, many or a class for expanded clones.

v_call	j_call	clone_size	d_call	cdr3_nt	cdr3_aa
TRBV6-6	TRBJ2-3	many	.	TGTGCCAGCAGTTTCTTTCCTGCCGATACGCAGTATTTT	CASSFFPADTQYF
TRBV19	TRBJ1-5	.	TRBD1	TGTGCCAGTAGCTTAGACAGGGGGGGAGATAGCAATCAGCCCCAGCATTTT	CASSLDRGGDSNQPQHF
TRBV2	TRBJ1-1	.	.	TGTGCCAGCAGTGATCAGAACACTGAAGCTTTCTTT	CASSDQNTEAFF
TRBV9	TRBJ2-2	few	TRBD2	TGTGCCAGCAGCCTAGGAACTAGCGGGAGGAAGAACACCGGGGAGCTGTTTTTT	CASSLGTSGRKNTGELFF
TRBV6-5	TRBJ2-5	many	TRBD2	TGTGCCAGCAGTTATGCGGGGGGCCCTGAGACCCAGTACTTC	CASSYAGGPETQYF
TRBV5-1	TRBJ2-3	many	.	TGCGCCAGCAGCCCGGACACAACTAGCACAGATACGCAGTATTTT	CASSPDTTSTDTQYF
TRBV6-1	TRBJ2-3	many	TRBD2	TGTGCCAGCAGCCTTAGCGGGGAGGGGAAAGATACGCAGTATTTT	CASSLSGEGKDTQYF
TRBV4-2	TRBJ1-4	many	.	TGTGCCAGCAGCCAAGATCTTGTCGGGAATGAAAAACTGTTTTTT	CASSQDLVGNEKLFF
TRBV9	TRBJ2-2	many	.	TGTGCCAGCAGCGTTTCAGGGACGAACACCGGGGAGCTGTTTTTT	CASSVSGTNTGELFF
TRBV20-1	TRBJ2-1	many	TRBD2	TGCAGTGCTGCCGGGACTAGCTCCTACAATGAGCAGTTCTTC	CSAAGTSSYNEQFF